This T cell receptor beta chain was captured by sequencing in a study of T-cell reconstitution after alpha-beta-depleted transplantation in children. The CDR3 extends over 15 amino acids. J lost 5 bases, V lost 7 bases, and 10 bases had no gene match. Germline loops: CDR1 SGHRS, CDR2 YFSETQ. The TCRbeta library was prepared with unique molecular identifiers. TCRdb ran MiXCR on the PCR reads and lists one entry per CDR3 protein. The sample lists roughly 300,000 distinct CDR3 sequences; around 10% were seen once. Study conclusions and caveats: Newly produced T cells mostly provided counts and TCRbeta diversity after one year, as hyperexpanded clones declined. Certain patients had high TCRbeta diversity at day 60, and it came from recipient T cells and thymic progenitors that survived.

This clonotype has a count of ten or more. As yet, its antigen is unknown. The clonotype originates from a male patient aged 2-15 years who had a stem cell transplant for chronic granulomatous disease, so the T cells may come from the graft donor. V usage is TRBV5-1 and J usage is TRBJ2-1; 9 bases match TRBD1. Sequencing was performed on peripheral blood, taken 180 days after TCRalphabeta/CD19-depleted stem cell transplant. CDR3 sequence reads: CASGNGQGWNNEQFF. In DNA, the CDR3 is TGCGCCAGCGGCAACGGACAGGGGTGGAACAATGAGCAGTTCTTC.